This TCR beta chain was retrieved from a study of Graves' ophthalmopathy and Graves' hyperthyroidism. The overall study: The blood sample was drawn at first diagnosis and before any treatment.

Losses at the gene ends were 5 bases for V and 5 bases for J; bases not matched to a gene: 10. Looked up from germline, CDR1 is SGHAT and CDR2 is FQNNGV. The CDR3 consists of 15 residues. Only newly diagnosed hyperthyroidism patients aged 18 to 65, with under 2 months' duration, were enrolled. The PBMCs had their origin in roughly 10 ml of fresh peripheral blood. As the template, RNA transcripts were used to amplify TCR beta CDR3 regions. HTBI-primed RT-PCR formed the first round, and a multiplex PCR formed the second. In TCRdb, the multiplex PCR reads were re-called with MiXCR into one record per CDR3 protein. The data show 680,000 or so distinct CDR3 sequences, with 20% to 25% seen just once and more than 5.5% held by the top ten. A note on this clonotype: The antigen remains unidentified.

Study-level findings and limits: Blood contained most expanded thyroid clonotypes exceeding 0.001 frequency.

The sample comprised peripheral blood. This chain uses TRBV11-2 with TRBJ1-1, with TRBD1 matching over 8 bases. The TCR was taken from a woman aged 18 to 35 with stable Graves' hyperthyroidism. Some clones in this sample may be carry-over from other donors' samples. The CDR3 DNA reads TGTGCCAGCAGCCAGATCAGGGGGCGGGGGACTGAAGCTTTCTTT. Protein: CASSQIRGRGTEAFF.